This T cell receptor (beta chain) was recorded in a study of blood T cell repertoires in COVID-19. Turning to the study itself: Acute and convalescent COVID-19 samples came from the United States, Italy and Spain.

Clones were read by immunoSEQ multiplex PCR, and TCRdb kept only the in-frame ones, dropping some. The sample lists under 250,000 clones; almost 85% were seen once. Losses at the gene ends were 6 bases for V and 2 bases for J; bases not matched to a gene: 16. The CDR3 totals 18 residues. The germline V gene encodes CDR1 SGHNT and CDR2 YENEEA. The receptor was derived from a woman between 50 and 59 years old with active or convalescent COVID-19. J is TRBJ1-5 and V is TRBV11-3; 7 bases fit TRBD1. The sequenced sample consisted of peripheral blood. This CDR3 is CASRLRGPGTFGNQPQHF. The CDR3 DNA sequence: TGTGCCAGCAGACTTAGGGGGCCGGGGACGTTCGGCAATCAGCCCCAGCATTTT.